These T cell receptor beta chains were read from a single sample in a study of Graves' ophthalmopathy and Graves' hyperthyroidism. TCRdb re-derived calls from the multiplex PCR reads in MiXCR, one entry per CDR3 protein. The data contain 360,000 or so distinct CDR3 sequences, around 18% of them singletons. Sequenced input: peripheral blood. These receptors all come from a young woman with Graves' ophthalmopathy. Each CDR3 is given with its conserved first and last residue. Fields, in order: D gene, V gene, J gene, clone size, CDR3 protein, CDR3 DNA. The D gene is left open where the match is weak. Clone size is shown for a subset of rows, as once, few, many or a class of expanded clone.

d_call: NA
v_call: TRBV12-3/TRBV12-4
j_call: TRBJ2-5
clone_size: many
cdr3_aa: CASRSTSQETQYF
cdr3_nt: TGTGCCAGCAGGTCGACCAGTCAAGAGACCCAGTACTTC

d_call: TRBD1
v_call: TRBV12-5
j_call: TRBJ2-5
clone_size: NA
cdr3_aa: CASGPGTGGLPGETQYF
cdr3_nt: TGTGCTAGTGGCCCAGGGACAGGGGGTTTACCCGGGGAGACCCAGTACTTC

d_call: NA
v_call: TRBV6-1
j_call: TRBJ1-1
clone_size: many
cdr3_aa: CASSNSREAFF
cdr3_nt: TGTGCCAGCAGCAATTCCAGGGAAGCTTTCTTT

d_call: NA
v_call: TRBV27
j_call: TRBJ2-7
clone_size: NA
cdr3_aa: CASSLSFTGDEQYF
cdr3_nt: TGTGCCAGCAGTTTATCGTTCACCGGGGACGAGCAGTACTTC

d_call: NA
v_call: TRBV6-2/TRBV6-3
j_call: TRBJ2-5
clone_size: many
cdr3_aa: CASRKQGRQETQYF
cdr3_nt: TGTGCCAGCAGGAAACAGGGTCGGCAAGAGACCCAGTACTTC

d_call: NA
v_call: TRBV6-1
j_call: TRBJ2-7
clone_size: many
cdr3_aa: CASRDRSRDPLWEQYF
cdr3_nt: TGTGCCAGCAGGGACCGCTCCCGGGACCCCCTCTGGGAGCAGTACTTC

d_call: NA
v_call: TRBV2
j_call: TRBJ2-4
clone_size: many
cdr3_aa: CASSELGAKNIQYF
cdr3_nt: TGTGCCAGCAGTGAGTTGGGCGCCAAAAACATTCAGTACTTC

d_call: NA
v_call: TRBV11-2
j_call: TRBJ2-5
clone_size: NA
cdr3_aa: CASSSPREGTQYF
cdr3_nt: TGTGCCAGCAGCTCGCCCCGCGAGGGGACCCAGTACTTC

d_call: NA
v_call: TRBV4-3
j_call: TRBJ1-1
clone_size: many
cdr3_aa: CASSQDRRGRNTEAFF
cdr3_nt: TGCGCCAGCAGCCAAGATCGGAGGGGTAGGAACACTGAAGCTTTCTTT

d_call: TRBD2
v_call: TRBV19
j_call: TRBJ2-7
clone_size: many
cdr3_aa: CASIGPGLAGHEQYF
cdr3_nt: TGTGCCAGTATTGGGCCCGGACTAGCGGGCCACGAGCAGTACTTC

d_call: NA
v_call: TRBV28
j_call: TRBJ2-7
clone_size: many
cdr3_aa: CASSGNRSPTYEQYF
cdr3_nt: TGTGCCAGCAGCGGAAACAGAAGCCCAACCTACGAGCAGTACTTC

d_call: NA
v_call: TRBV6-5
j_call: TRBJ1-5
clone_size: many
cdr3_aa: CASSYSGGTDNQPQHF
cdr3_nt: TGTGCCAGCAGTTACTCGGGAGGGACGGACAATCAGCCCCAGCATTTT

d_call: NA
v_call: TRBV11-2
j_call: TRBJ2-5
clone_size: many
cdr3_aa: CASSLVTLGRETQYF
cdr3_nt: TGTGCCAGCAGCTTAGTGACCCTGGGGCGGGAGACCCAGTACTTC

d_call: NA
v_call: TRBV28
j_call: TRBJ1-1
clone_size: many
cdr3_aa: CASSPYRNTEAFF
cdr3_nt: TGTGCCAGCAGCCCTTATAGGAACACTGAAGCTTTCTTT

d_call: NA
v_call: TRBV7-9
j_call: TRBJ1-2
clone_size: many
cdr3_aa: CASSLIETMNYGYTF
cdr3_nt: TGTGCCAGCAGCTTAATTGAGACAATGAACTATGGCTACACCTTC

d_call: TRBD2
v_call: TRBV6-5
j_call: TRBJ2-7
clone_size: few
cdr3_aa: CASSYSLGREDYEQYF
cdr3_nt: TGTGCCAGCAGTTACTCACTGGGGAGGGAAGACTACGAGCAGTACTTC

d_call: NA
v_call: TRBV28
j_call: TRBJ2-5
clone_size: NA
cdr3_aa: CASSSHYPPQGPQGTQYF
cdr3_nt: TGTGCCAGCAGTTCGCATTACCCCCCACAGGGCCCCCAAGGGACCCAGTACTTC

d_call: NA
v_call: TRBV4-2
j_call: TRBJ1-3
clone_size: few
cdr3_aa: CASSQEGPAPGNTIYF
cdr3_nt: TGTGCCAGCAGCCAAGAGGGGCCCGCGCCTGGAAACACCATATATTTT

d_call: TRBD1
v_call: TRBV19
j_call: TRBJ1-5
clone_size: many
cdr3_aa: CASSMGQKHQPQHF
cdr3_nt: TGTGCCAGTAGTATGGGACAGAAGCATCAGCCCCAGCATTTT

d_call: NA
v_call: TRBV29-1
j_call: TRBJ2-5
clone_size: many
cdr3_aa: CSVEERAEYF
cdr3_nt: TGCAGCGTTGAGGAGCGGGCCGAGTACTTC

d_call: NA
v_call: TRBV28
j_call: TRBJ1-3
clone_size: NA
cdr3_aa: CASSRRVSSGNTIYF
cdr3_nt: TGTGCCAGCAGCCGCAGGGTATCCTCTGGAAACACCATATATTTT

d_call: NA
v_call: TRBV19
j_call: TRBJ1-1
clone_size: many
cdr3_aa: CASRRVSTGAFF
cdr3_nt: TGTGCCAGCCGCCGGGTAAGCACTGGAGCTTTCTTT

d_call: NA
v_call: TRBV4-2
j_call: TRBJ2-2
clone_size: many
cdr3_aa: CASSQDLARQVPFPGELFF
cdr3_nt: TGTGCCAGCAGCCAAGATCTAGCTCGACAGGTCCCCTTTCCCGGGGAGCTGTTTTTT

d_call: TRBD1
v_call: TRBV12-3/TRBV12-4
j_call: TRBJ1-1
clone_size: many
cdr3_aa: CASSLTGGRNTEAFF
cdr3_nt: TGTGCCAGCAGTTTGACAGGGGGGCGGAACACTGAAGCTTTCTTT

d_call: NA
v_call: TRBV6-1
j_call: TRBJ1-6
clone_size: many
cdr3_aa: CASSQRENSPLHF
cdr3_nt: TGTGCCAGCAGCCAGAGGGAGAATTCACCCCTCCACTTT

d_call: TRBD1
v_call: TRBV6-2/TRBV6-3
j_call: TRBJ1-2
clone_size: NA
cdr3_aa: CASSVLGTGYYGYTF
cdr3_nt: TGTGCCAGCAGTGTACTCGGGACAGGGTACTATGGCTACACCTTC

d_call: NA
v_call: TRBV28
j_call: TRBJ2-4
clone_size: NA
cdr3_aa: CASSLGNRLDIQYF
cdr3_nt: TGTGCCAGCAGTTTGGGGAACCGCTTAGACATTCAGTACTTC

d_call: NA
v_call: TRBV28
j_call: TRBJ1-1
clone_size: many
cdr3_aa: CASSLWPGTEMNTEAFF
cdr3_nt: TGTGCCAGCAGTTTATGGCCGGGGACTGAGATGAACACTGAAGCTTTCTTT

d_call: NA
v_call: TRBV7-9
j_call: TRBJ2-2
clone_size: many
cdr3_aa: CASSLATGELFF
cdr3_nt: TGTGCCAGCAGTTTGGCGACCGGGGAGCTGTTTTTT

d_call: NA
v_call: TRBV7-2
j_call: TRBJ2-5
clone_size: many
cdr3_aa: CASKPDPFQETQYF
cdr3_nt: TGTGCCAGCAAACCAGACCCATTCCAAGAGACCCAGTACTTC

d_call: NA
v_call: TRBV7-9
j_call: TRBJ2-4
clone_size: many
cdr3_aa: CASSYGQMQYF
cdr3_nt: TGTGCCAGCAGCTATGGACAGATGCAGTACTTC

d_call: NA
v_call: TRBV6-5
j_call: TRBJ2-7
clone_size: many
cdr3_aa: CASSSDGGYEQYF
cdr3_nt: TGTGCCAGCAGTTCCGACGGGGGCTACGAGCAGTACTTC

d_call: NA
v_call: TRBV7-2
j_call: TRBJ2-5
clone_size: many
cdr3_aa: CASSSGGGQTQYF
cdr3_nt: TGTGCCAGCAGCTCCGGAGGGGGACAGACCCAGTACTTC

d_call: TRBD1
v_call: TRBV20-1
j_call: TRBJ2-7
clone_size: many
cdr3_aa: CSARQGYEQYF
cdr3_nt: TGCAGTGCAAGACAGGGGTACGAGCAGTACTTC

d_call: NA
v_call: TRBV28
j_call: TRBJ1-5
clone_size: NA
cdr3_aa: CASSSPGAAGNQPQHF
cdr3_nt: TGTGCCAGCAGTTCCCCGGGAGCAGCCGGCAATCAGCCCCAGCATTTT

d_call: TRBD2
v_call: TRBV6-2/TRBV6-3
j_call: TRBJ2-7
clone_size: many
cdr3_aa: CASSSGRRSYEQYF
cdr3_nt: TGTGCCAGCAGTAGCGGGAGGCGCTCCTACGAGCAGTACTTC

d_call: TRBD2
v_call: TRBV28
j_call: TRBJ2-5
clone_size: many
cdr3_aa: CASSAGSGEETQYF
cdr3_nt: TGTGCCAGCAGTGCGGGTAGCGGGGAAGAGACCCAGTACTTC

d_call: NA
v_call: TRBV28
j_call: TRBJ1-1
clone_size: many
cdr3_aa: CASSLTRGGGPEAFF
cdr3_nt: TGTGCCAGCAGTCTTACGAGGGGAGGGGGGCCTGAAGCTTTCTTT

d_call: TRBD1
v_call: TRBV27
j_call: TRBJ1-2
clone_size: many
cdr3_aa: CASSFSPGTGGYTF
cdr3_nt: TGTGCCAGCAGTTTCTCGCCCGGGACAGGGGGCTACACCTTC